Listed below are T cell receptor beta chains from one sample, sequenced in a study of T cells in localized non-small cell lung cancer. Some clones are missing from TCRdb's copy, which holds only in-frame ones; the method was immunoSEQ multiplex PCR. The data hold 45,000 to 60,000 clones, with around 82% observed a single time. This sample comprised PBMCs, obtained before any cancer treatment. The receptors come from a woman aged 35 to 70 with stage II lung adenocarcinoma. CDR3s include the opening cysteine and the closing phenylalanine or tryptophan. D genes are given only for firm matches. The listing skips clone size in some rows; elsewhere it reads once, few, many or a size class.

clone_size,v_call,d_call,j_call,cdr3_nt,cdr3_aa
few,TRBV10-1,NA,TRBJ1-2,TGCGCCAGCAGTGCCAAAGGACAGCTAAATTACATCTTC,CASSAKGQLNYIF
NA,TRBV28,NA,TRBJ1-1,TGTGCCAGCAAATACAGGGACACTGAAGCTTTCTTT,CASKYRDTEAFF
many,TRBV7-3,TRBD1,TRBJ1-2,TGTGCCAGCAGTTTGGACAGGGGGCAGGACTACACCTTC,CASSLDRGQDYTF
NA,TRBV29-1,NA,TRBJ1-1,TGCAGCGTCCAAAGGACGGAGAACACTGAAGCTTTCTTT,CSVQRTENTEAFF
NA,TRBV4-2,NA,TRBJ1-5,TGTGCCAGCAGCCAAGATTGCTCGGCCCCAATTTTTCAGCCCCAGCATTTT,CASSQDCSAPIFQPQHF
NA,TRBV15,NA,TRBJ1-5,TGTGCCACCAGCAGGACAGCATACAATCAGCCCCAGCATTTT,CATSRTAYNQPQHF
NA,TRBV30,NA,TRBJ2-1,TGTGCCTGGAGTAGGGGATACGCATACAATGAGCAGTTCTTC,CAWSRGYAYNEQFF
NA,TRBV27,NA,TRBJ1-2,TGTGCCAGCAGTACAGGGTTACATGGCTACACCTTC,CASSTGLHGYTF
few,TRBV4-2,NA,TRBJ1-5,TGTGCCAGCAGCCAAGATCCGGGGCAACATCAGCCCCAGCATTTT,CASSQDPGQHQPQHF
NA,TRBV29-1,NA,TRBJ2-1,TGCAGCGTTGAAGATCCAGGAAGGCAACAGTACAATGAGCAGTTCTTC,CSVEDPGRQQYNEQFF
few,TRBV1,NA,TRBJ1-1,TGCACCAGCAGCCACTCGGGACGGATCGAAGCTTTCTTT,CTSSHSGRIEAFF
NA,TRBV15,TRBD1,TRBJ2-1,TGTGCCACCAGCAGTACAGGGGAAGAGGAGCAGTTCTTC,CATSSTGEEEQFF
NA,TRBV4-2,TRBD1,TRBJ1-2,TGTGCCAGCAGCCCAGGGACAGGCGACTATGGCTACACCTTC,CASSPGTGDYGYTF
NA,TRBV15,NA,TRBJ1-1,TGTGCCACCAGCCCCGACCAGAGCACTGAAGCTTTCTTT,CATSPDQSTEAFF
NA,TRBV6-5,NA,TRBJ2-3,TGTGCCAGCAGTTACTCAAAGGGGAAAGATACGCAGTATTTT,CASSYSKGKDTQYF
NA,TRBV15,NA,TRBJ2-2,TGTGCCACCTCTGGGTTCGCGAACACCGGGGAGCTGTTTTTT,CATSGFANTGELFF
NA,TRBV9,NA,TRBJ1-2,TGTGCCAGCAGCGTAGGTGGAGGGATCTATGGCTACACCTTC,CASSVGGGIYGYTF
once,TRBV6-6,TRBD1,TRBJ2-5,TGTGCCAGCAGAGAGAGACAGGGATTCGAGACCCAGTACTTC,CASRERQGFETQYF
NA,TRBV7-9,NA,TRBJ1-5,TGTGCCAGCAGCTTCGCGGGAGGGCCCCAGCATTTT,CASSFAGGPQHF
NA,TRBV4-3,TRBD1,TRBJ1-1,TGCGCCAGCAGCTTACAGGGGATGAACACTGAAGCTTTCTTT,CASSLQGMNTEAFF
NA,TRBV27,TRBD2,TRBJ2-3,TGTGCCAGCAGTTTGAAAACGGGGGGTAGCACAGATACGCAGTATTTT,CASSLKTGGSTDTQYF
NA,TRBV11-1,NA,TRBJ1-4,TGTGCCAGCAGCTCCGGGTCGAATGAAAAACTGTTTTTT,CASSSGSNEKLFF
NA,TRBV5-1,NA,TRBJ2-5,TGCGCCAGCAGCTTGGGGCAGCCCCAAGAGACCCAGTACTTC,CASSLGQPQETQYF
NA,TRBV6-5,NA,TRBJ1-5,TGTGCCAGCCAAGGAGGGGGTTTCAATCAGCCCCAGCATTTT,CASQGGGFNQPQHF
NA,TRBV5-6,NA,TRBJ2-3,TGTGCCAGCAGCTTGCTAGTGGAGTTTACAGATACGCAGTATTTT,CASSLLVEFTDTQYF
NA,TRBV7-9,TRBD1,TRBJ1-3,TGTGCCAGCAGCCCCGGAGGGGGCCTCTCTGGAAACACCATATATTTT,CASSPGGGLSGNTIYF
few,TRBV7-2,TRBD1,TRBJ2-5,TGTGCCAGCAGCTCACCGACAGGGCAACGGGGGACCCAGTACTTC,CASSSPTGQRGTQYF
NA,TRBV13,NA,TRBJ2-5,TGTGCCAGCAGCTCTATTCGGGAGACCCAGTACTTC,CASSSIRETQYF
few,TRBV25-1,NA,TRBJ2-2,TGTGCCAGCAGTGAACAGCAGGGAAACACCGGGGAGCTGTTTTTT,CASSEQQGNTGELFF
few,TRBV5-5,TRBD1,TRBJ1-2,TGTGCCAGCAGCTCGGGACAGGGCAACTATGGCTACACCTTC,CASSSGQGNYGYTF
NA,TRBV15,TRBD1,TRBJ2-3,TGTGCCACCAGCAGGGACAGGGTATCCACAGATACGCAGTATTTT,CATSRDRVSTDTQYF
NA,TRBV18,TRBD1,TRBJ1-4,TGTGCCAGCTCAGCACAGGGGGGCGGCGAAAAACTGTTTTTT,CASSAQGGGEKLFF
NA,TRBV21-1,NA,TRBJ2-1,TGTGCCCGCTCCCAGGGACACACAACAGTCAATGAGCAGTTCTTC,CARSQGHTTVNEQFF
few,TRBV6-6,NA,TRBJ1-1,TGTGCCAGCAGTTATGGGCAGGGATTGAACACTGAAGCTTTCTTT,CASSYGQGLNTEAFF
NA,TRBV5-5,TRBD1,TRBJ1-5,TGTGCCAGCAGCTTAAGCCCCCCCAGGGGGCCCAATCAGCCCCAGCATTTT,CASSLSPPRGPNQPQHF
once,TRBV28,TRBD2,TRBJ2-4,TGTGCCAGCAGTTTGGGAGGGAGGCTAGCCAAAAACATTCAGTACTTC,CASSLGGRLAKNIQYF
NA,TRBV18,NA,TRBJ2-7,TGTGCCAGCTCACCCGGGCTCTCCTACGAGCAGTACTTC,CASSPGLSYEQYF
NA,TRBV5-1,NA,TRBJ1-2,TGCGCCAGCAGCTTGGGAAGGGAAACGGGTGGCTACACCTTC,CASSLGRETGGYTF
few,TRBV5-1,TRBD2,TRBJ2-3,TGCGCCAGCAGCCCATCCCGGGGGGGAACAGATACGCAGTATTTT,CASSPSRGGTDTQYF
NA,TRBV18,NA,TRBJ2-1,TGTGCCAGCTCCTTTTATACACTAGCAGCCAACTACAATGAGCAGTTCTTC,CASSFYTLAANYNEQFF
NA,TRBV28,NA,TRBJ1-1,TGTGCCAGCAGCCCCACCGGGACACCGAACACTGAAGCTTTCTTT,CASSPTGTPNTEAFF
NA,TRBV6-1,NA,TRBJ2-1,TGTGCCAGCAGTGAAGCGCTTTTACCATACAATGAGCAGTTCTTC,CASSEALLPYNEQFF
once,TRBV29-1,TRBD1,TRBJ1-2,TGCAGCGTTTATGAACCGGACAGGAACTATGGCTACACCTTC,CSVYEPDRNYGYTF
few,TRBV27,TRBD1,TRBJ1-5,TGTGCCAGCAGTTTACAGGGGGCAAAGAGCAATCAGCCCCAGCATTTT,CASSLQGAKSNQPQHF
medium-sized,TRBV27,NA,TRBJ1-1,TGTGCCAGCAGTTTATCGGGGGGGAACACTGAAGCTTTCTTT,CASSLSGGNTEAFF
NA,TRBV2,NA,TRBJ2-2,TGTGCCAGCTGGGGCGTTCGGCGGACCGGGGAGCTGTTTTTT,CASWGVRRTGELFF
NA,TRBV6-5,NA,TRBJ2-1,TGTGCCAGCAGTTACAAGGGGACTGATGAGCAGTTCTTC,CASSYKGTDEQFF
NA,TRBV28,TRBD1,TRBJ1-5,TGTGCCAGCAGTACAGGGGGAGAGGGCAATCAGCCCCAGCATTTT,CASSTGGEGNQPQHF
NA,TRBV18,NA,TRBJ1-1,TGTGCCAGCTCACCACCCCTCGGGGGGCCCGAAGCTTTCTTT,CASSPPLGGPEAFF
NA,TRBV28,NA,TRBJ2-3,TGTGCCAGCAGTCTAAGAGGGGCTACAGATACGCAGTATTTT,CASSLRGATDTQYF
few,TRBV29-1,TRBD1,TRBJ2-7,TGCAGCGTAGCCCGACAGGGGGGCGAGCAGTACTTC,CSVARQGGEQYF
NA,TRBV2,NA,TRBJ1-3,TGTGCCAGCAGTGAAGGGTCAGGGGCTGGAAACACCATATATTTT,CASSEGSGAGNTIYF
NA,TRBV6-6,NA,TRBJ2-7,TGTGCCATCATGTCAAGGACCGGGGGAGCCGAGCAGTACTTC,CAIMSRTGGAEQYF
NA,TRBV6-6,NA,TRBJ1-1,TGTGCCAGCAGATCACAGGTTAACACTGAAGCTTTCTTT,CASRSQVNTEAFF